This T cell receptor (beta chain) was retrieved from a study of blood T cell repertoires in COVID-19. Study-level information: T cells, B-cell-depleted T cells, or PBMCs provided the cDNA or gDNA that served as material.

Cohort 3 donors counted as recovered after two negative PCRs, clearance, or resolved symptoms. The length of the CDR3 is 16 residues. Germline CDR1 LNHDA, CDR2 SQIVND (reference sequence). V lost 8 bases and J lost 4; bases outside the gene matches: 12. The data were produced by immunoSEQ multiplex PCR, yet TCRdb's version contains in-frame clones alone and is incomplete. The sample has around 310,000 clones; 75% to 90% are singletons. This clonotype was sampled from a woman aged 40 to 50 who had recovered from COVID-19. The material sequenced was PBMCs or T cells enriched from blood (not recorded which). J is TRBJ1-5 and V is TRBV19; 9 bases are shared with TRBD1. The CDR3 here is CASGGAGTGRNQPQHF. As DNA, the CDR3 is TGTGCCAGTGGGGGGGCCGGGACAGGGAGAAATCAGCCCCAGCATTTT.